This TCR beta chain originates from a study of blood T cell repertoires in COVID-19. TCRdb's copy holds only in-frame clones and misses some; the assay was immunoSEQ multiplex PCR. The profile shows some 240,000 clones, about 88% of them singletons. Sample: PBMCs or T cells enriched from blood (not recorded which). The sequence derives from a woman in her 50s who had been exposed to COVID-19.

DNA of the CDR3: TGTGCTAGTGTACTAGCGAGCCGTACAGATACGCAGTATTTT. Its translation is CASVLASRTDTQYF. The chain joins TRBV12-5 to TRBJ2-3, with 7 nucleotides matching TRBD2. The CDR3 spans 14 residues. Germline trimming cut 7 bases from V and 3 bases from J; bases unmatched to any gene: 7. Germline assignment: CDR1 LGHNT and CDR2 FRNRAP.